The clone carrying this T cell receptor beta chain was recorded at least ten times. Its antigen is not identified. CDR3 length equals 12 residues. Trimming left V 4 bases short and J 7 bases short, with 11 bases between. Germline-derived CDR1 and CDR2 are DFQATT and SNEGSKA (reference sequence). Aged 18 to 65, the patients had hyperthyroidism that was newly diagnosed and had lasted under 2 months. The diagnoses drew upon clinical symptoms, serum thyroxine and TRAb, thyroid ultrasound and orbital computed tomography. This sample was taken from a study of T cells in Graves' hyperthyroidism and ophthalmopathy. Study findings and constraints: Among clonotypes expanded in thyroid above 0.001, most were also found in blood.

The CDR3 regions of TCR beta were amplified from RNA transcripts. The study used the HTBI primer set for a first-round RT-PCR of the TCR CDR3. MiXCR, run by TCRdb on the multiplex PCR reads, gives a single entry per CDR3 protein. The sample contains 250,000 to 300,000 distinct CDR3 sequences, 12% to 15% of which appear only once. The sequencing sample was made of blood. The receptor was isolated from a middle-aged woman with Graves' hyperthyroidism. This chain uses TRBV20-1 with TRBJ2-1; D remains ambiguous. The CDR3 loop reads CSAILGMNEQFF. The DNA of the CDR3 is TGCAGTGCTATACTGGGGATGAATGAGCAGTTCTTC.